A selection of T cell receptor beta chains follows, all from one sample in a study of blood T cells in healthy people across ages. TCRdb re-called the 5' RACE reads through MiXCR, storing one row per CDR3 protein. The sample has 1,800,000 or so distinct CDR3 sequences, roughly two fifths seen once; the top ten hold more than 20%. Sequenced material: blood. The receptor source for this set is a human donor in good health. CDR3s include the opening cysteine and the closing phenylalanine or tryptophan. The order of the fields is clone size, CDR3 length, V gene, D gene, J gene, CDR3 protein, CDR3 DNA. A D gene is named only where the DNA matches it firmly. Clone size is shown for a subset of rows, as once, few, many or a class of expanded clone.

-	14	TRBV7-3	-	TRBJ1-2	CASSPPGGWNGYTF	TGTGCCAGCAGCCCCCCGGGAGGGTGGAATGGCTACACCTTC
-	13	TRBV29-1	TRBD1	TRBJ1-1	CSVERDSRTEAFF	TGCAGCGTTGAAAGGGACAGCCGCACTGAAGCTTTCTTT
many	13	TRBV5-6	-	TRBJ2-3	CASSPAGTDTQYF	TGTGCCAGCAGCCCGGCCGGCACAGATACGCAGTATTTT
-	14	TRBV30	-	TRBJ2-2	CAWSDGGLGGELFF	TGTGCCTGGAGTGATGGCGGTCTTGGCGGGGAGCTGTTTTTT
-	19	TRBV20-1	TRBD2	TRBJ2-1	CSARVVVSGVLSSYNEQFF	TGCAGTGCTAGAGTGGTGGTTAGCGGGGTACTAAGCTCCTACAATGAGCAGTTCTTC
few	12	TRBV2	-	TRBJ2-7	CAEGGQGYEQYF	TGTGCCGAAGGTGGGCAGGGCTACGAGCAGTACTTC
-	15	TRBV7-9	-	TRBJ2-5	CASSSTGDSSETQYF	TGTGCCAGCAGCTCAACAGGGGACTCTAGCGAGACCCAGTACTTC
-	18	TRBV7-9	-	TRBJ2-7	CASSLDRGMAGAVYEQYF	TGTGCCAGCAGCTTAGACCGGGGTATGGCGGGGGCCGTATACGAGCAGTACTTC
-	15	TRBV12-3/TRBV12-4	TRBD1	TRBJ2-1	CASSPQGAPNNEQFF	TGTGCCAGCAGTCCCCAGGGGGCGCCGAACAATGAGCAGTTCTTC
few	14	TRBV4-1	-	TRBJ1-1	CASSQVPENTEAFF	TGCGCCAGCAGCCAAGTTCCCGAGAACACTGAAGCTTTCTTT